Each of the 24 T cell receptor beta chains below was sequenced from the same sample in a study of blood T cell repertoires in COVID-19. This table comes from immunoSEQ multiplex PCR, and its TCRdb copy is limited to in-frame clones, with some not included. The sample lists roughly 260,000 clones, approximately 82% occurring once. Sequences were obtained from peripheral blood. All receptors derive from a woman aged 18-35 years with acute or convalescent COVID-19.

The rearrangement uses TRBV5-6 and TRBJ2-7; TRBD1 agrees at 7 bases. This CDR3 spans 15 amino acids. CDR1 and CDR2 (germline): SGHDT, YYEEEE. V was pared by 4 bases and J by 3 bases, with 10 bases of the junction left unmatched. In DNA, the CDR3 is TGTGCCAGCAGCCCGGGACAGACTCAATTCTACGAGCAGTACTTC. It codes for CASSPGQTQFYEQYF.

The chain combines TRBV29-1 with TRBJ2-5; 7 bases agree with TRBD1. Per the germline V gene, CDR1 is SQVTM and CDR2 is ANQGSEA. The V gene end was trimmed by 4 bases and the J gene end by 3 bases; junction bases not matched to a gene: 5. The CDR3 spans 13 residues. In nucleotides, the CDR3 is TGCAGCGTTGCGATAGGGACAGAAGAGACCCAGTACTTC. Translating it yields CSVAIGTEETQYF.

The chain links TRBV27 to TRBJ2-7, with 7 positions matching TRBD2. This CDR3 region has 15 residues. Trimming at V came to 5 bases and at J to 3 bases, leaving 10 bases not matched to a gene. Germline V gives CDR1 MNHEY, CDR2 SMNVEV (reference sequence). This chain's CDR3 is CASSQPGLTLYEQYF. The CDR3 DNA is TGTGCCAGCAGTCAACCGGGACTAACTCTCTACGAGCAGTACTTC.

The chain is built from TRBV7-8 and TRBJ2-5; D is uncertain. The CDR3 spans 11 residues. V lost 5 bases and J 4 bases, leaving 5 bases between the germline ends. Germline V lookup: CDR1 SGHVS, CDR2 FQNEAQ. The CDR3 DNA reads as TGTGCCAGCAGCCCGTTAGAGACCCAGTACTTC. Translated, it gives CASSPLETQYF.

The chain recombines TRBV7-9 with TRBJ1-5; TRBD1 matches 7 bases. The germline V gene encodes CDR1 SEHNR and CDR2 FQNEAQ (reference sequence). Germline trimming cut 3 bases from V and 3 bases from J; bases unmatched to any gene: 8. The CDR3 has 16 amino acids. As DNA, the CDR3 is TGTGCCAGCAGCTTCGCCACAGGGGTCTCCAATCAGCCCCAGCATTTT. This codes for CASSFATGVSNQPQHF. Looking up the rest from reference TRBV7-9 and TRBJ1-5 gives the full variable domain: DTGVSQNPRHKITKRGQNVTFRCDPISEHNRLYWYRQTLGQGPEFLTYFQNEAQLEKSRLLSDRFSAERPKGSFSTLEIQRTEQGDSAMYLCASSFATGVSNQPQHFGDGTRLSIL.

In its sample, this clone was seen a few times. The rearrangement links TRBV30 to TRBJ2-3, with 10 bases that match TRBD2. CDR1 and CDR2 (germline): GTSNPN, SVGIG (reference sequence). Germline trimming cut 7 bases from V and 2 bases from J; bases unmatched to any gene: 3. CDR3 size: 13 residues. The CDR3 loop is CAFSGGLTDTQYF. In DNA form, the CDR3 reads TGTGCCTTTAGCGGGGGGCTCACAGATACGCAGTATTTT.

The chain links TRBV18 to TRBJ2-7; a possible D gene is TRBD2 (5 bases). Germline loops: CDR1 KGHSH, CDR2 LQKENI. CDR3 length equals 13 residues. Trimming removed 2 bases from V and 3 bases from J, with 8 bases in between. DNA for the CDR3: TGTGCCAGCTCACCATTACGGGGCTACGAGCAGTACTTC. Translating it yields CASSPLRGYEQYF.

The chain uses TRBV5-6 and TRBJ2-5, with D maybe TRBD1 (5 bases). Germline loops: CDR1 SGHDT, CDR2 YYEEEE. The CDR3 sequence is 14 residues long. V shed 5 bases and J shed 2 bases, with 13 bases lying between them. The DNA of the CDR3 is TGTGCCAGCAGTCAAGCAGGGAATCAAGAGACCCAGTACTTC. Translated: CASSQAGNQETQYF.

This clone has just one count. This chain joins TRBV7-9 and TRBJ2-3; 9 bases are a match to TRBD2. The V segment lost 0 bases and the J segment 6 bases; nucleotides outside the gene matches: 13. CDR3 length: 18 residues. Per the germline V gene, CDR1 is SEHNR and CDR2 is FQNEAQ (reference sequence). The CDR3 nucleotides are TGTGCCAGCAGCTTAGCGCGTTTATCGGGACTAGCAGCGGATACGCAGTATTTT. Translation: CASSLARLSGLAADTQYF.

The V and J genes are TRBV6-5 and TRBJ2-5; D ambiguous. Per germline, CDR1 MNHEY and CDR2 SVGAGI. The CDR3 length is 13 residues. The germline V and J ends were trimmed by 4 bases and 3 bases, with 9 bases remaining between them. CDR3 loop: CASSFTDEETQYF. The CDR3 region has the DNA TGTGCCAGCAGTTTTACAGACGAAGAGACCCAGTACTTC.

CDR3 residues: CASSSLTGTYEQYF. DNA for the CDR3: TGTGCCAGTAGTTCATTGACAGGGACCTACGAGCAGTACTTC. The J gene is TRBJ2-7, the V gene TRBV19; 7 bases match TRBD1. Per the germline V gene, CDR1 is LNHDA and CDR2 is SQIVND (reference sequence). V shed 5 bases and J 2 bases; nucleotides not matched to a gene: 6. The CDR3 loop spans 14 amino acids.

The chain couples TRBV7-2 to TRBJ1-2; D is unclear. The CDR3 contains 16 residues. V was trimmed by 7 bases and J by 1 base, leaving 19 bases between them. The germline CDR1 and CDR2 sequences are SGHTA and FQGNSA. The CDR3 loop is CASTRRSGGFNYGYTF. In DNA form, the CDR3 reads TGTGCCAGCACCCGCCGCAGCGGAGGTTTTAACTATGGCTACACCTTC.

As concerns this clone: One end of the junction is discordant with germline, which a read error may explain. This chain links TRBV30 with TRBJ2-5, with 9 bases that match TRBD1. The CDR3 has 13 amino acids. The germline V gene has CDR1 GTSNPN and CDR2 SVGIG (reference sequence). Written as DNA, the CDR3 is TGCAAACTCCGGGACAGGGTACGAGAGACCCAGTACTTC. Its translation is CKLRDRVRETQYF.

This chain joins TRBV5-5 and TRBJ2-1; 12 bases are shared with TRBD2. The length of the CDR3 is 16 residues. In germline, CDR1 is SGHKS, CDR2 YYEKEE (reference sequence). The V gene end was trimmed by 4 bases and the J gene end by 6 bases; junction bases not matched to a gene: 8. CDR3 sequence reads: CASSLLAGGPINEQFF. CDR3 nucleotides: TGTGCCAGCAGCCTCCTAGCGGGAGGGCCTATCAATGAGCAGTTCTTC.

This sequence joins TRBV7-9 and TRBJ2-7; TRBD2 is a possible D gene (6 bases). Trimming removed 5 bases from V and 5 bases from J, with 16 bases in between. There are 14 residues in the CDR3. Germline V lookup: CDR1 SEHNR, CDR2 FQNEAQ (reference sequence). CDR3 sequence reads: CASSRLEGLDEQYF. The CDR3 DNA follows: TGTGCCAGCAGCCGATTGGAGGGCCTCGACGAGCAGTACTTC.

The chain joins TRBV6-5 to TRBJ1-2, with TRBD1 matching over 7 bases. V was clipped by 10 bases and J by 3 bases; unmatched bases: 5. Germline CDR1 and CDR2: MNHEY and SVGAGI. The CDR3 totals 12 residues. The DNA for the CDR3 is TGTGCCAACCGGGACAGCTACTATGGCTACACCTTC. Its protein product is CANRDSYYGYTF.

The chain has TRBV20-1 and TRBJ2-7, with 8 bases that match TRBD2. The CDR3 is 16 residues long. Germline lookup yields CDR1 DFQATT and CDR2 SNEGSKA (reference sequence). V gave up 3 bases and J gave up 2 bases; unmatched junction bases: 12. CDR3 region: CSASVARASGPYEQYF. The CDR3 bases are TGCAGTGCTAGTGTTGCCCGGGCTAGCGGGCCCTACGAGCAGTACTTC.

The chain links TRBV4-1 to TRBJ2-7; TRBD2 agrees at 8 bases. CDR1 and CDR2 from the germline V gene are MGHRA and YSYEKL. The CDR3 totals 15 residues. V shed 3 bases and J 3 bases; nucleotides not matched to a gene: 7. CDR3 residues: CASSQSGGPLYEQYF. CDR3 nucleotides: TGCGCCAGCAGCCAGTCGGGAGGGCCTCTCTACGAGCAGTACTTC.

The rearrangement uses TRBV7-3 and TRBJ1-3; 10 bases line up with TRBD1. The CDR3 runs to 20 residues. Germline-derived CDR1 and CDR2 are SGHTA and FQGTGA. Germline trimming cut 0 bases from V and 0 bases from J; bases unmatched to any gene: 11. CDR3 loop: CASSLTTGGAIIDSGNTIYF. In DNA form, the CDR3 reads TGTGCCAGCAGCTTAACGACAGGGGGCGCGATAATAGACTCTGGAAACACCATATATTTT. The complete variable domain, with remaining parts taken from reference TRBV7-3 and TRBJ1-3, reads GAGVSQTPSNKVTEKGKYVELRCDPISGHTALYWYRQSLGQGPEFLIYFQGTGAADDSGLPNDRFFAVRPEGSVSTLKIQRTERGDSAVYLCASSLTTGGAIIDSGNTIYFGEGSWLTVV.

This chain connects TRBV11-2 to TRBJ1-2; unclear D gene. V was trimmed by 3 bases and J by 4 bases, leaving 6 bases between them. CDR3 length equals 12 residues. Germline V CDR1 and CDR2: SGHAT, FQNNGV. In DNA, the CDR3 is TGTGCCAGCAGCTTTGGCAGCTATGGCTACACCTTC. It is translated as CASSFGSYGYTF.

The V call is TRBV19, the J call TRBJ2-2; maybe TRBD2 (6 bases). Germline V gene sequence: CDR1 LNHDA, CDR2 SQIVND (reference sequence). CDR3 size: 14 residues. The V end lost 10 bases, the J end lost 0 bases, and 12 bases lay between the germline ends. CDR3 coding DNA: TGTGCCACGCCTCGGGGGACGAACACCGGGGAGCTGTTTTTT. Its protein product is CATPRGTNTGELFF.

The rearrangement links TRBV20-1 to TRBJ2-7, with unresolved D. The CDR3 spans 12 residues. The V end was cut by 3 bases, the J end by 2 bases, with 8 bases between. CDR1 and CDR2 from the germline V gene are DFQATT and SNEGSKA (reference sequence). The CDR3 nucleotides are TGCAGTGCTAGTCACCGGGCCTACGAGCAGTACTTC. Protein sequence: CSASHRAYEQYF.

This clone was detected a few times. The J gene is TRBJ2-5, the V gene TRBV4-2; the D is unclear. Trimming removed 0 bases from V and 1 base from J, with 6 bases in between. Germline V lookup: CDR1 LGHNA, CDR2 YNFKEQ. There are 14 residues in the CDR3. The CDR3 sequence is CASSQDTVQETQYF. CDR3 DNA: TGTGCCAGCAGCCAAGATACGGTCCAAGAGACCCAGTACTTC.

Here the CDR3 reads CAISESLASSYNEQFF. The CDR3 DNA sequence: TGTGCCATCAGTGAGTCCCTAGCGTCCTCCTACAATGAGCAGTTCTTC. The chain carries TRBV10-3 and TRBJ2-1; tentative D call: TRBD2 (6 bases). Germline V gene sequence: CDR1 ENHRY, CDR2 SYGVKD. V was shortened by 0 bases and J by 0 bases, with 9 bases between the two germline ends. The CDR3 is 16 amino acids.